This T cell receptor (beta chain) was recorded in a study of shared clonotypes between healthy human individuals. V was cut by 1 base and J by 0 bases, with 10 bases left in between. The CDR3 consists of 15 residues. CDR1 and CDR2 (germline): SEHNR, FQNEAQ (reference sequence). Generated by immunoSEQ multiplex PCR, the TCRdb table keeps only in-frame clones and is missing some. The sample has millions of clones; roughly 93% are singletons. This chain connects TRBV7-9 to TRBJ2-7; no firm D call. The material sequenced was naive CD4+ T cells from PBMCs. Subset meaning: CD45RA+ positively selected. This sequence originates from a man aged 18 to 29 in good health. Some clones in this sample may be carry-over from other donors' samples. CDR3 amino acids: CASSLGSSSSYEQYF. The CDR3 DNA reads as TGTGCCAGCAGCTTAGGCAGCTCCAGCTCCTACGAGCAGTACTTC.